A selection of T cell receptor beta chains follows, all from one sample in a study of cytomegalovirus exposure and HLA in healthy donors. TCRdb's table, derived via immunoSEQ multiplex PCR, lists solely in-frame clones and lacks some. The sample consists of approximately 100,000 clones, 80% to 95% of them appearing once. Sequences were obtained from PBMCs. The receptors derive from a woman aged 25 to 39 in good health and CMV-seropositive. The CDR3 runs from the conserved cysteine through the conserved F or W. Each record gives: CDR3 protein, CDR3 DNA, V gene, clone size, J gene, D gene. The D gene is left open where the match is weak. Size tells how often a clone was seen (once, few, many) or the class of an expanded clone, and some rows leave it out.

CDR3 protein: CASSIRQGSGRGQPQHF; CDR3 DNA: TGTGCCAGTAGTATTAGACAGGGATCTGGAAGAGGGCAGCCCCAGCATTTT; V gene: TRBV19; clone size: once; J gene: TRBJ1-5; D gene: TRBD1
CDR3 protein: CASGGDLPYEQYF; CDR3 DNA: TGTGCCAGCGGGGGGGACCTCCCCTACGAGCAGTACTTC; V gene: TRBV28; clone size: -; J gene: TRBJ2-7; D gene: TRBD2
CDR3 protein: CASSFGLAGLTEKRYEQYF; CDR3 DNA: TGTGCCAGCAGTTTTGGCTTGGCAGGGTTGACAGAAAAAAGATACGAGCAGTACTTC; V gene: TRBV28; clone size: -; J gene: TRBJ2-7; D gene: -
CDR3 protein: CASSKDRGKYSNQPQHF; CDR3 DNA: TGTGCCAGCAGTAAAGACAGGGGGAAATATAGCAATCAGCCCCAGCATTTT; V gene: TRBV28; clone size: -; J gene: TRBJ1-5; D gene: TRBD1
CDR3 protein: CAWRDRGPFYEQYF; CDR3 DNA: TGTGCCTGGAGGGACAGGGGTCCGTTTTACGAGCAGTACTTC; V gene: TRBV30; clone size: few; J gene: TRBJ2-7; D gene: TRBD1
CDR3 protein: CASSLMAVHTEAFF; CDR3 DNA: TGTGCCAGCAGCTTGATGGCAGTACACACTGAAGCTTTCTTT; V gene: TRBV5-5; clone size: -; J gene: TRBJ1-1; D gene: -
CDR3 protein: CASSPLPWTGDTTDTQYF; CDR3 DNA: TGTGCCAGCTCACCTCTCCCTTGGACAGGGGACACCACAGATACGCAGTATTTT; V gene: TRBV18; clone size: -; J gene: TRBJ2-3; D gene: TRBD1
CDR3 protein: CASSIRTAASSYEQYF; CDR3 DNA: TGTGCCAGCAGCATCAGAACAGCGGCTAGCTCCTACGAGCAGTACTTC; V gene: TRBV7-2; clone size: -; J gene: TRBJ2-7; D gene: -
CDR3 protein: CASSLTPLGGEKLFF; CDR3 DNA: TGTGCCAGTAGCCTTACCCCCTTAGGAGGGGAAAAACTGTTTTTT; V gene: TRBV19; clone size: -; J gene: TRBJ1-4; D gene: -
CDR3 protein: CASSPRQSYGYTF; CDR3 DNA: TGTGCCAGCAGCCCCCGACAGAGCTATGGCTACACCTTC; V gene: TRBV7-9; clone size: -; J gene: TRBJ1-2; D gene: -
CDR3 protein: CASSPRGTDTQYF; CDR3 DNA: TGTGCCAGCAGCCCACGGGGGACAGATACGCAGTATTTT; V gene: TRBV9; clone size: once; J gene: TRBJ2-3; D gene: -
CDR3 protein: CASSQEDRTGYEAFF; CDR3 DNA: TGCGCCAGCAGCCAGGAGGACAGGACAGGCTATGAGGCTTTCTTT; V gene: TRBV4-1; clone size: -; J gene: TRBJ1-1; D gene: TRBD1
CDR3 protein: CASRGASGYEQYF; CDR3 DNA: TGTGCCAGCAGAGGGGCTAGCGGATACGAGCAGTACTTC; V gene: TRBV13; clone size: -; J gene: TRBJ2-7; D gene: TRBD2
CDR3 protein: CASSYTSDPGQGYTEAFF; CDR3 DNA: TGTGCCAGCAGCTACACCAGCGATCCGGGACAGGGTTACACTGAAGCTTTCTTT; V gene: TRBV5-4; clone size: -; J gene: TRBJ1-1; D gene: TRBD1
CDR3 protein: CASSLYPQGATEAFF; CDR3 DNA: TGCGCCAGCAGCCTTTACCCACAGGGAGCCACTGAAGCTTTCTTT; V gene: TRBV4-3; clone size: -; J gene: TRBJ1-1; D gene: -
CDR3 protein: CASSFNGGETQYF; CDR3 DNA: TGTGCCAGTAGCTTCAATGGGGGGGAGACCCAGTACTTC; V gene: TRBV19; clone size: -; J gene: TRBJ2-5; D gene: -
CDR3 protein: CASSPTGHRNTEAFF; CDR3 DNA: TGTGCCAGCAGTCCGACGGGACACAGGAACACTGAAGCTTTCTTT; V gene: TRBV6-6; clone size: -; J gene: TRBJ1-1; D gene: -
CDR3 protein: CASSPTGGNEKLFF; CDR3 DNA: TGTGCCAGCAGCCCTACAGGGGGCAATGAAAAACTGTTTTTT; V gene: TRBV27; clone size: once; J gene: TRBJ1-4; D gene: TRBD1
CDR3 protein: CASSQLAGGPGELFF; CDR3 DNA: TGTGCCAGCAGCCAACTAGCGGGAGGGCCCGGGGAGCTGTTTTTT; V gene: TRBV28; clone size: -; J gene: TRBJ2-2; D gene: TRBD2
CDR3 protein: CASSDPRLSSYNEQFF; CDR3 DNA: TGTGCCAGCAGTGATCCCAGACTGAGCTCCTACAATGAGCAGTTCTTC; V gene: TRBV2; clone size: -; J gene: TRBJ2-1; D gene: -
CDR3 protein: CASSDLQREGRETQYF; CDR3 DNA: TGTGCCAGCAGCGATTTGCAGCGGGAGGGCCGGGAGACCCAGTACTTC; V gene: TRBV7-8; clone size: -; J gene: TRBJ2-5; D gene: TRBD2
CDR3 protein: CASGPRERETQYF; CDR3 DNA: TGTGCCAGCGGCCCCAGGGAACGAGAGACCCAGTACTTC; V gene: TRBV6-1; clone size: -; J gene: TRBJ2-5; D gene: -
CDR3 protein: CASSYGLAGAGTDTQYF; CDR3 DNA: TGTGCCAGCAGCTACGGACTAGCGGGAGCTGGCACAGATACGCAGTATTTT; V gene: TRBV11-3; clone size: -; J gene: TRBJ2-3; D gene: TRBD2
CDR3 protein: CASSLDAQSGTAAGNTIYF; CDR3 DNA: TGTGCCAGCAGCTTAGACGCCCAATCCGGGACAGCTGCAGGAAACACCATATATTTT; V gene: TRBV7-2; clone size: -; J gene: TRBJ1-3; D gene: TRBD1
CDR3 protein: CASSFLMDRGHEQYF; CDR3 DNA: TGTGCCAGCAGTTTCTTAATGGACAGGGGACACGAGCAGTACTTC; V gene: TRBV27; clone size: -; J gene: TRBJ2-7; D gene: TRBD1
CDR3 protein: CASSLPGDQPQHF; CDR3 DNA: TGTGCCAGCAGTCTCCCGGGTGATCAGCCCCAGCATTTT; V gene: TRBV2; clone size: -; J gene: TRBJ1-5; D gene: -
CDR3 protein: CASSLSRGQGKEQYF; CDR3 DNA: TGTGCCAGCAGCTTGTCACGAGGACAGGGTAAGGAGCAGTACTTC; V gene: TRBV5-5; clone size: -; J gene: TRBJ2-7; D gene: TRBD1
CDR3 protein: CASSQDLMQGVYNEQFF; CDR3 DNA: TGTGCCAGCAGCCAAGACTTGATGCAGGGGGTCTACAATGAGCAGTTCTTC; V gene: TRBV14; clone size: -; J gene: TRBJ2-1; D gene: TRBD1
CDR3 protein: CASGLRRPSGELFF; CDR3 DNA: TGTGCCAGCGGACTTAGGAGACCGAGCGGGGAGCTGTTTTTT; V gene: TRBV7-2; clone size: -; J gene: TRBJ2-2; D gene: -
CDR3 protein: CASSLAGTGSEQYF; CDR3 DNA: TGTGCCAGCAGCTTAGCGGGGACAGGGAGCGAGCAGTACTTC; V gene: TRBV7-9; clone size: -; J gene: TRBJ2-7; D gene: TRBD1
CDR3 protein: CASKPNLNYGYTF; CDR3 DNA: TGTGCCAGCAAGCCAAACCTTAACTATGGCTACACCTTC; V gene: TRBV2; clone size: -; J gene: TRBJ1-2; D gene: -
CDR3 protein: CASSASVTSSYEQYF; CDR3 DNA: TGTGCCAGCAGCGCAAGCGTAACGAGCTCCTACGAGCAGTACTTC; V gene: TRBV9; clone size: -; J gene: TRBJ2-7; D gene: -
CDR3 protein: CAIRQINTEAFF; CDR3 DNA: TGTGCCATCAGGCAGATCAACACTGAAGCTTTCTTT; V gene: TRBV10-3; clone size: -; J gene: TRBJ1-1; D gene: -
CDR3 protein: CASSLEGGESYEQYF; CDR3 DNA: TGTGCCAGCAGCTTAGAAGGGGGGGAAAGCTACGAGCAGTACTTC; V gene: TRBV7-8; clone size: few; J gene: TRBJ2-7; D gene: -
CDR3 protein: CASSDYPTDTQYF; CDR3 DNA: TGTGCCAGCAGCGACTATCCCACAGATACGCAGTATTTT; V gene: TRBV6-6; clone size: once; J gene: TRBJ2-3; D gene: -
CDR3 protein: CASSLFRLAGVIHEQFF; CDR3 DNA: TGTGCCAGCAGCTTATTCCGACTAGCGGGAGTTATCCATGAGCAGTTCTTC; V gene: TRBV7-9; clone size: -; J gene: TRBJ2-1; D gene: TRBD2
CDR3 protein: CASSPSGTSGDNEQFF; CDR3 DNA: TGCGCCAGCAGCCCGTCCGGGACTAGCGGGGACAATGAGCAGTTCTTC; V gene: TRBV5-1; clone size: -; J gene: TRBJ2-1; D gene: TRBD2
CDR3 protein: CASRDSDYEQYF; CDR3 DNA: TGTGCCAGCAGGGACTCAGACTACGAGCAGTACTTC; V gene: TRBV7-2; clone size: -; J gene: TRBJ2-7; D gene: -
CDR3 protein: CAIRRDRGTDTQYF; CDR3 DNA: TGTGCCATCAGGAGGGACAGGGGGACAGATACGCAGTATTTT; V gene: TRBV10-3; clone size: -; J gene: TRBJ2-3; D gene: TRBD1
CDR3 protein: CASSVALGTSSSNEQFF; CDR3 DNA: TGTGCCAGCAGCGTAGCATTGGGGACTAGTTCTTCCAATGAGCAGTTCTTC; V gene: TRBV9; clone size: -; J gene: TRBJ2-1; D gene: TRBD2
CDR3 protein: CASSSDRGRDYGYTF; CDR3 DNA: TGTGCCAGCAGCTCTGACAGGGGGCGCGACTATGGCTACACCTTC; V gene: TRBV5-6; clone size: -; J gene: TRBJ1-2; D gene: TRBD1
CDR3 protein: CASSIGTSAEQYF; CDR3 DNA: TGTGCCAGTAGTATAGGAACTAGCGCCGAGCAGTACTTC; V gene: TRBV19; clone size: -; J gene: TRBJ2-7; D gene: TRBD2
CDR3 protein: CASSMGYSSGVTQRTYEQYF; CDR3 DNA: TGTGCCAGCAGTATGGGGTACTCTAGCGGAGTTACCCAAAGAACCTACGAGCAGTACTTC; V gene: TRBV28; clone size: -; J gene: TRBJ2-7; D gene: TRBD2
CDR3 protein: CASSLEVTGAHGYTF; CDR3 DNA: TGTGCCAGCAGCTTAGAGGTGACAGGGGCTCATGGCTACACCTTC; V gene: TRBV7-8; clone size: -; J gene: TRBJ1-2; D gene: TRBD1
CDR3 protein: CARAGRSNTEAFF; CDR3 DNA: TGTGCCAGAGCTGGGCGATCGAACACTGAAGCTTTCTTT; V gene: TRBV5-3; clone size: -; J gene: TRBJ1-1; D gene: -
CDR3 protein: CSVERGLNTEAFF; CDR3 DNA: TGCAGCGTTGAAAGAGGGTTGAACACTGAAGCTTTCTTT; V gene: TRBV29-1; clone size: -; J gene: TRBJ1-1; D gene: -
CDR3 protein: CASSLMRGGVEKLFF; CDR3 DNA: TGTGCCAGCAGCTTGATGAGAGGGGGTGTTGAAAAACTGTTTTTT; V gene: TRBV5-8; clone size: -; J gene: TRBJ1-4; D gene: -
CDR3 protein: CASEVDFSGRYNEQFF; CDR3 DNA: TGTGCCAGCGAGGTTGACTTTAGCGGGAGATACAATGAGCAGTTCTTC; V gene: TRBV2; clone size: -; J gene: TRBJ2-1; D gene: TRBD2
CDR3 protein: CASRGRVSTDTQYF; CDR3 DNA: TGTGCCAGCAGGGGGAGGGTCAGCACAGATACGCAGTATTTT; V gene: TRBV27; clone size: -; J gene: TRBJ2-3; D gene: TRBD2
CDR3 protein: CASSLGFSGEQFF; CDR3 DNA: TGTGCCAGCAGCTTAGGCTTTAGCGGTGAGCAGTTCTTC; V gene: TRBV11-2; clone size: -; J gene: TRBJ2-1; D gene: -
CDR3 protein: CASSSGGLAEIDEQYF; CDR3 DNA: TGTGCCAGCAGCTCCGGGGGACTAGCGGAAATCGACGAGCAGTACTTC; V gene: TRBV5-6; clone size: few; J gene: TRBJ2-7; D gene: TRBD2
CDR3 protein: CASSPGTVSGNTIYF; CDR3 DNA: TGTGCCAGCAGCCCGGGGACAGTCTCTGGAAACACCATATATTTT; V gene: TRBV28; clone size: -; J gene: TRBJ1-3; D gene: TRBD1
CDR3 protein: CASSLAGWENYEQYF; CDR3 DNA: TGTGCCAGCAGCTTAGCAGGGTGGGAGAATTACGAGCAGTACTTC; V gene: TRBV7-9; clone size: once; J gene: TRBJ2-7; D gene: -
CDR3 protein: CSTPGVGLAGVSYNEQFF; CDR3 DNA: TGCAGCACCCCCGGGGTGGGTCTAGCGGGAGTCTCCTACAATGAGCAGTTCTTC; V gene: TRBV29-1; clone size: once; J gene: TRBJ2-1; D gene: TRBD2
CDR3 protein: CASSVGGGGSYEQYF; CDR3 DNA: TGTGCCAGCAGTGTGGGAGGTGGCGGATCCTACGAGCAGTACTTC; V gene: TRBV9; clone size: -; J gene: TRBJ2-7; D gene: -
CDR3 protein: CASSTGSGGEQFF; CDR3 DNA: TGTGCCAGCAGTACAGGGAGCGGGGGGGAGCAGTTCTTC; V gene: TRBV2; clone size: -; J gene: TRBJ2-1; D gene: TRBD2
CDR3 protein: CASSLLRQGGTDTQYF; CDR3 DNA: TGTGCCAGCAGCTTGCTGAGACAGGGGGGCACAGATACGCAGTATTTT; V gene: TRBV5-5; clone size: -; J gene: TRBJ2-3; D gene: TRBD1
CDR3 protein: CASSVVRNEKLFF; CDR3 DNA: TGTGCCAGCAGTGTGGTCCGGAATGAAAAACTGTTTTTT; V gene: TRBV2; clone size: -; J gene: TRBJ1-4; D gene: -